This T cell receptor beta chain appears in the sequencing data of a study of chemoradiotherapy in HPV16-positive cancers. The wider study: Functional T-cell assays on a couple of HPV16-positive patients' cells defined candidate HPV-specific clones and common TCR motifs. General study findings and limits: Candidate HPV-specific clones and E7-related TCR motifs grew in tumor during treatment. For HPV16-positive patients, expanding HPV-responsive T cells associated with longer recurrence-free survival.

Data came from immunoSEQ multiplex PCR; TCRdb stores just in-frame clones and leaves some out. Here the sample spans about 1,500 clones, approximately 72% being singletons. Over chemoradiotherapy, repertoires were sampled more than once. A remark on this clone: As yet, its antigen is unknown.

Per germline, CDR1 SGHNT and CDR2 YYREEE (reference sequence). The CDR3 runs to 15 residues. With 0 bases removed from V and 0 bases from J, the gap between germline ends came to 10 bases. This chain joins TRBV5-4 and TRBJ2-7; perhaps TRBD2 as D (6 bases). The material was tumor tissue, obtained from a patient who underwent chemoradiotherapy. The source is a human donor with HPV-associated anogenital cancer. The CDR3 DNA reads as TGTGCCAGCAGCTTGGGCCGGGGGACCTCCTACGAGCAGTACTTC. This codes for CASSLGRGTSYEQYF.